This T cell receptor beta chain was identified during a study of graft-versus-host responses after intestinal transplantation. Overall study: The recipients all started with anti-thymocyte globulin induction and then took tacrolimus and steroids for 2 to 4 years.

Per germline, CDR1 SEHNR and CDR2 FQNEAQ (reference sequence). This CDR3 region has 13 residues. V lost 0 bases to trimming and J lost 1 base, with 3 bases between them. TCRdb's copy holds only in-frame clones and misses some; the assay was immunoSEQ multiplex PCR. The sample shows over 2,000 clones, over 60% of them seen only once. Whole-study findings and limits: The marrow of recipients harbored GvH clones, and ileum or blood showed some of them first. Subjects displaying graft-donor T cell macrochimerism possessed elevated graft-versus-host to host-versus-graft clonal ratios inside allografts.

Both intraepithelial and lamina propria lymphocytes were released by processing graft tissue. Remarks on this clone: The antigen is undetermined.

The sequence was collected from a human patient who received an intestinal transplant, so some T cells may come from the graft donor. Source: ileum tissue, taken 18 days after transplant. The genes are TRBV7-9 and TRBJ1-1; no firm D call. In DNA form, the CDR3 reads TGTGCCAGCAGCTTAGCAGGGAACACTGAAGCTTTCTTT. Its protein is CASSLAGNTEAFF.